This TCR beta chain was sequenced for a study of early T cells in non-severe SARS-CoV-2 infection. As for the study in general: With bulk RNA from unsorted whole blood as input, sequencing yielded unpaired chains.

The CDR3 is made up of 15 amino acids. With V trimmed by 0 bases and J by 4 bases, 4 bases remained unmatched. Germline V CDR1 and CDR2: MNHEY, SVGAGI. Overall study findings and caveats: CD4 and private specificities were missed by VDJdb matching, which favored anti-spike CD8 responses.

Separate cDNA molecules each had unique molecular identifiers attached to them. TCRdb processed the 5' RACE reads anew with MiXCR; each CDR3 protein has one entry. The sample lists approximately 69,000 distinct CDR3 sequences, approximately 10% occurring once. In this sample, this clonotype turned up many times. Its specificity is unknown. The sequence was obtained from an adult who was a healthcare worker with PCR-confirmed SARS-CoV-2 infection or an uninfected control (not recorded which). The input for sequencing was whole blood, taken at baseline. The chain recombines TRBV6-5 with TRBJ2-7, with 9 bases that match TRBD1. CDR3 in DNA: TGTGCCAGCAGTTACTCGACAGGGACAGGGTACGAGCAGTACTTC. It yields the protein CASSYSTGTGYEQYF.